The 16 T cell receptor beta chains below were found in one sample sequenced in a study of immune evolution from preneoplasia to lung adenocarcinoma (dated by TCRdb to the early 2020s). Preparation of the library involved the immunoSEQ multiplex PCR assay. The table was pulled from immuneACCESS by TCRdb, which kept in-frame rearrangements only. Such tables lose some clones; where checked, under half of the loss comes from unresolved V genes, and the rest has no known cause. The sample records 8,500 to 14,000 clones, around 79% of which are singletons. The ten most abundant clones make up approximately 4.1% of the sample. The sequencing sample was made of FFPE minimally invasive lung adenocarcinoma tissue. This specimen's cell subset or site label, per the study, means: micro-invasive lung adenocarcinoma (MIA). The source is a person aged 55-85 years with lung adenocarcinoma.

This chain joins TRBV6-5 and TRBJ1-2; a weak D match, TRBD1 (6 bases). CDR1 MNHEY and CDR2 SVGAGI come from the germline V gene. This CDR3 is 14 amino acids long. Trimming removed 0 bases from V and 8 bases from J, with 13 bases in between. CDR3 DNA: TGTGCCAGCAGTTACTCGGGGGGCGCGGAGGGCTACACCTTC. Protein product: CASSYSGGAEGYTF.

The genes are TRBV11-3 and TRBJ2-7; possibly TRBD2 for D (6 bases). Trimming stripped 1 base from V and 5 bases from J, with 18 bases between. Germline CDR1 reads SGHNT; CDR2 reads YENEEA. CDR3 length: 16 amino acids. The CDR3 region is CASSLGIAESGNEQYF. CDR3 coding DNA: TGTGCCAGCAGCTTAGGTATAGCGGAGTCCGGGAACGAGCAGTACTTC.

The chain links TRBV7-2 to TRBJ2-3, with D tentatively TRBD2 (5 bases). The CDR3 length is 15 residues. The V gene lost 0 bases and the J gene lost 2 bases, with 9 bases spanning the gap. The V gene's germline CDR1 is SGHTA and CDR2 FQGNSA. The CDR3, as DNA: TGTGCCAGCAGCTTAGCGGTCGGGGACACAGATACGCAGTATTTT. Its translation is CASSLAVGDTDTQYF.

J is TRBJ2-2 and V is TRBV6-1, with D tentatively TRBD1 or TRBD2 (5 bases each). V shed 3 bases and J shed 6 bases, with 11 bases lying between them. The germline CDR1 and CDR2 sequences are MNHNS and SASEGT. This CDR3 is built from 14 residues. In nucleotides, the CDR3 is TGTGCCAGCAGTGACGGCCGGGGCCCCGGGGAGCTGTTTTTT. Encoded protein: CASSDGRGPGELFF.

The chain carries TRBV18 and TRBJ1-1; possible D gene TRBD1, 6 bases. This CDR3 has 17 residues. Trimming shortened V by 2 bases and J by 0 bases, and 16 bases separated the two germline ends. Per the germline V gene, CDR1 is KGHSH and CDR2 is LQKENI. CDR3 nucleotide sequence: TGTGCCAGCTCACCAAATACAGGGAGCATTTTGAACACTGAAGCTTTCTTT. Protein sequence: CASSPNTGSILNTEAFF.

The genes are TRBV27 and TRBJ1-6, with TRBD1 as a possible D gene (5 bases). V shed 6 bases and J shed 10 bases, with 19 bases lying between them. This CDR3 region has 15 residues. From germline, CDR1 is MNHEY and CDR2 SMNVEV (reference sequence). This CDR3 reads CASSPQGKGRSPLHF. In DNA, the CDR3 is TGTGCCAGCAGCCCCCAGGGAAAGGGACGCTCACCCCTCCACTTT.

The count of this clone is one. The chain joins TRBV6-1 to TRBJ1-1; weak D call: TRBD1 (5 bases). V was pared by 3 bases and J by 1 base, with 12 bases between. The CDR3 has 15 amino acids. The germline V gene has CDR1 MNHNS and CDR2 SASEGT. The CDR3 sequence: CASSDFGAPNTEAFF. The DNA of the CDR3 is TGTGCCAGCAGTGATTTTGGGGCACCGAACACTGAAGCTTTCTTT.

This chain joins TRBV7-3 and TRBJ2-3, with 8 nucleotides matching TRBD2. Looked up from germline, CDR1 is SGHTA and CDR2 is FQGTGA. The CDR3 is 14 amino acids. With V trimmed by 5 bases and J by 6 bases, 7 bases remained unmatched. CDR3 amino acids: CASSRGLDGDTQYF. The DNA of the CDR3 is TGTGCCAGCAGCCGGGGACTAGACGGCGATACGCAGTATTTT.

The V call is TRBV5-4, the J call TRBJ1-1; D is unresolved. The CDR3 contains 14 residues. V lost 1 base to trimming and J lost 0 bases, with 7 bases between them. Germline V gives CDR1 SGHNT, CDR2 YYREEE (reference sequence). CDR3 DNA: TGTGCCAGCAGCTTGCCAGGCTTGAACACTGAAGCTTTCTTT. Translating it yields CASSLPGLNTEAFF.

The chain carries TRBV9 and TRBJ2-1, with 8 bases matching TRBD2. Germline CDR1 reads SGDLS; CDR2 reads YYNGEE. The CDR3 totals 16 residues. Unmatched junction bases numbered 13, after V lost 3 bases and J lost 8 bases. The CDR3 is CASSGGKVTSVDEQFF. The CDR3 DNA reads TGTGCCAGCAGCGGGGGTAAAGTGACTAGCGTCGATGAGCAGTTCTTC.

A word on this clone: A junction end diverges from the germline sequence, so it may reflect a read error. This CDR3 is also generated by other DNA sequences in the sample. J is TRBJ2-7 and V is TRBV15; D uncertain. The V gene's germline CDR1 is LNHNV and CDR2 YYDKDF (reference sequence). The CDR3 is 11 residues long. The CDR3 here is CATREPYEQYF. In nucleotides, the CDR3 is TGTGCCACCAGAGAACCCTACGAGCAATACTTC. The variable domain in full, completed from reference TRBV15 and TRBJ2-7, reads DAMVIQNPRYQVTQFGKPVTLSCSQTLNHNVMYWYQQKSSQAPKLLFHYYDKDFNNEADTPDNFQSRRPNTSFCFLDIRSPGLGDTAMYLCATREPYEQYFGPGTRLTVT.

This clone was seen just once. The chain couples TRBV7-9 to TRBJ2-3; 7 bases map to TRBD1. Germline CDR1 reads SEHNR; CDR2 reads FQNEAQ (reference sequence). The CDR3 has 17 residues. The V and J ends lost 5 bases and 2 bases, in that order; junction bases with no gene match: 13. This chain's CDR3 is CASSHQQGITLTDTQYF. The CDR3, as DNA: TGTGCCAGCAGCCACCAACAGGGGATTACACTCACAGATACGCAGTATTTT.

V usage is TRBV30 and J usage is TRBJ2-5; unclear D gene. Trimming took off 2 bases at V and 2 bases at J, with 6 bases between the two ends. Germline V lookup: CDR1 GTSNPN, CDR2 SVGIG (reference sequence). The CDR3 covers 12 residues. Here the CDR3 reads CAWSLSQETQYF. The CDR3 bases are TGTGCCTGGAGTTTATCACAAGAGACCCAGTACTTC.

The rearrangement links TRBV18 to TRBJ1-4, with D unclear. The CDR3 runs to 15 residues. V was pared by 3 bases and J by 6 bases, with 14 bases between. The V gene's germline CDR1 is KGHSH and CDR2 LQKENI. As DNA, the CDR3 is TGTGCCAGCTCACCGGCTGTTAAGAACGATGAAAAACTGTTTTTT. It codes for CASSPAVKNDEKLFF. The whole variable domain, filled in from reference TRBV18 and TRBJ1-4, reads NAGVMQNPRHLVRRRGQEARLRCSPMKGHSHVYWYRQLPEEGLKFMVYLQKENIIDESGMPKERFSAEFPKEGPSILRIQQVVRGDSAAYFCASSPAVKNDEKLFFGSGTQLSVL.

V gene TRBV9 combines with J gene TRBJ2-2; unclear D gene. The CDR3 totals 15 residues. Germline V gene sequence: CDR1 SGDLS, CDR2 YYNGEE. V shed 4 bases and J shed 7 bases, with 17 bases lying between them. The CDR3 reads CASSQTILDGGELFF. The CDR3 DNA sequence: TGTGCCAGCAGCCAAACGATCCTGGACGGCGGGGAGCTGTTTTTT.

This clone was observed a handful of times. One junction end disagrees with the germline gene, perhaps due to a read error. The chain joins TRBV10-3 to TRBJ2-1, with D perhaps TRBD2 (6 bases). The length of the CDR3 is 17 residues. CDR1 ENHRY and CDR2 SYGVKD come from the germline V gene. The CDR3: CAISRAIPGDPYNEQFF. The DNA for the CDR3 is TGTGCCATCAGCAGGGCGATCCCGGGGGATCCCTATAATGAGCAGTTCTTC.